The following is a T cell receptor beta chain sequence with its context. Its cognate antigen has yet to be identified. Base qualities are missing; no much larger clone stands one base away. The sample is drawn from a study of technical replicates of blood from a few donors (dated by TCRdb to about 2017). V sheds 4 bases and J sheds 2 bases, leaving 15 bases between their ends. Looking up the germline V gene yields CDR1 SGHTA and CDR2 FQGNSA. From its cysteine to its phenylalanine, the CDR3 spans 15 amino acids. CDR3 DNA only is kept here, 45 bases in frame from base 1. Library creation used the immunoSEQ multiplex PCR assay. As stored in TCRdb, this immuneACCESS dataset retains in-frame rearrangements with V and J assigned. A fraction of the clones does not appear; measured against another copy, unresolved V genes explain less than half of the discrepancy, and the remainder lacks a known reason. The sample yields 85,000 or so clones; approximately 93% were counted once. The ten largest clones add up to over 0.2% of the sample.

The sequence was obtained from a human donor in good health. The V and J segments used are TRBV7-2 and TRBJ2-7, with TRBD2 tentatively as D gene (5 bases match). The sample comprised T cells isolated from PBMCs. The CDR3 protein is CASSSGPGRAYEQYF. DNA sequence: TGTGCCAGCAGCTCTGGTCCCGGGCGGGCCTACGAGCAGTACTTC.